These 12 T cell receptor beta chains share one sample of origin, sequenced in a study of OX40 agonist ivuxolimab in advanced cancers. TCRdb's copy holds only in-frame clones and misses some; the assay was immunoSEQ multiplex PCR. The sample records 100,000 to 150,000 clones, about nine tenths being singletons. The input for sequencing was CD4+ or CD8+ T cells sorted from blood, taken in a trial of the OX40 agonist ivuxolimab. These receptors came from an adult with an advanced solid tumor such as melanoma, head and neck, liver or kidney cancer.

This clone was counted once. The chain is built from TRBV10-3 and TRBJ1-1; TRBD1 matches at 8 bases. The germline CDR1 and CDR2 sequences are ENHRY and SYGVKD. V shed 8 bases and J 1 base; nucleotides not matched to a gene: 3. The CDR3 covers 13 residues. The CDR3 sequence is CAIGTGSNTEAFF. The CDR3 DNA is TGTGCCATCGGGACAGGATCGAACACTGAAGCTTTCTTT.

This clone was seen only a few times. This rearrangement joins TRBV29-1 to TRBJ1-5; no clear D. Germline V gene lookup returns CDR1 SQVTM and CDR2 ANQGSEA. The germline V and J ends were trimmed by 7 bases and 4 bases, with 14 bases remaining between them. There are 13 residues in the CDR3. CDR3 sequence (DNA): TGCAGCGCGCGGACGGCCGGTAATCAGCCCCAGCATTTT. This sequence encodes CSARTAGNQPQHF. The whole variable domain, filled in from reference TRBV29-1 and TRBJ1-5, reads SAVISQKPSRDICQRGTSLTIQCQVDSQVTMMFWYRQQPGQSLTLIATANQGSEATYESGFVIDKFPISRPNLTFSTLTVSNMSPEDSSIYLCSARTAGNQPQHFGDGTRLSIL.

V usage is TRBV28 and J usage is TRBJ1-5; no clear D. The CDR3 sequence is 17 residues long. Between the trimmed V and J ends, which lost 4 bases and 4 bases, there was a span of 20 bases. Germline CDR1 is MDHEN and CDR2 is SYDVKM. CDR3 sequence (DNA): TGTGCCAGCAGTTCTCCCGGGCCTCGCAACCTTAATCAGCCCCAGCATTTT. This encodes CASSSPGPRNLNQPQHF.

The chain recombines TRBV2 with TRBJ2-1; 8 bases map to TRBD2. The CDR3 has 15 residues. Germline V gene data show CDR1 as SNHLY and CDR2 as FYNNEI. V gave up 6 bases and J gave up 0 bases; unmatched junction bases: 4. The CDR3 DNA reads TGTGCCAGCAGCCTGGCGGGAGGCTCCTACAATGAGCAGTTCTTC. This gives the protein CASSLAGGSYNEQFF.

The genes are TRBV7-9 and TRBJ2-7; no clear D gene. Trimming cost V 4 bases and J 4 bases, with 5 bases left between them. The CDR3 spans 11 residues. CDR1 SEHNR and CDR2 FQNEAQ come from the germline V gene (reference sequence). The CDR3 reads CASSSAYEQYF. In nucleotides, the CDR3 is TGTGCCAGCAGCTCCGCTTACGAGCAGTACTTC.

J is TRBJ1-1 and V is TRBV19; TRBD1 might be the D (6 bases). Trimming took off 5 bases at V and 4 bases at J, with 8 bases between the two ends. Germline values: CDR1 LNHDA, CDR2 SQIVND (reference sequence). This CDR3 comprises 12 residues. CDR3 region: CASSGGATEAFF. The CDR3 nucleotides read TGTGCCAGTAGTGGGGGGGCCACTGAAGCTTTCTTT.

This chain uses TRBV7-9 with TRBJ2-3, with D unresolved. V lost 0 bases, J lost 0 bases, and 7 bases lay in between. The CDR3 covers 15 residues. Germline loops: CDR1 SEHNR, CDR2 FQNEAQ (reference sequence). The CDR3 here is CASSLATYSTDTQYF. In nucleotides, the CDR3 is TGTGCCAGCAGCTTAGCAACCTATAGCACAGATACGCAGTATTTT.

Remarks on this clone: At one of its ends the junction is not consistent with the germline gene, which may arise from a read error. J is TRBJ1-3 and V is TRBV9, with D hard to call. This CDR3 contains 14 residues. The germline gives CDR1 SGDLS, CDR2 YYNGEE. Here the CDR3 DNA reads TGTGCCAGCGGCGTTAAAGAGGTCCAGAGAGACATATATTTT. Amino acids: CASGVKEVQRDIYF.

The chain combines TRBV12-5 with TRBJ2-2; 10 positions agree with TRBD2. V was clipped by 4 bases and J by 3 bases; unmatched bases: 5. The V gene's germline CDR1 is LGHNT and CDR2 FRNRAP. The length of the CDR3 is 16 residues. The CDR3 DNA reads TGTGCTAGTGGTTCCGGGACTAGCGAGTACACCGGGGAGCTGTTTTTT. This encodes CASGSGTSEYTGELFF.

J is TRBJ1-2 and V is TRBV19; D not resolved. Per the germline V gene, CDR1 is LNHDA and CDR2 is SQIVND (reference sequence). The CDR3 runs to 15 residues. Trimming removed 5 bases from V and 4 bases from J, with 17 bases in between. CDR3 residues: CASSDARYLVYGYTF. CDR3 coding DNA: TGTGCCAGTAGTGACGCGAGGTACCTTGTCTATGGCTACACCTTC.

CDR3 protein: CASSQTRGEQFF. For the CDR3, the DNA is TGCGCCAGCAGCCAGACCCGCGGAGAGCAGTTCTTC. The chain uses TRBV4-3 and TRBJ2-1; the D is unclear. The length of the CDR3 is 12 residues. The germline CDR1 and CDR2 sequences are LGHNA and YSLEER. V lost 3 bases to trimming and J lost 10 bases, with 10 bases between them.

A word on this clone: In the same sample, other DNA sequences code for this CDR3. The genes are TRBV18 and TRBJ2-2; no definite D call. Between the trimmed V and J ends, which lost 3 bases and 1 base, there was a span of 0 bases. The germline gives CDR1 KGHSH, CDR2 LQKENI. The CDR3 has 12 residues. CDR3 loop: CASSPNTGELFF. The CDR3 DNA sequence: TGTGCCAGCTCACCGAACACCGGGGAGCTGTTTTTT.